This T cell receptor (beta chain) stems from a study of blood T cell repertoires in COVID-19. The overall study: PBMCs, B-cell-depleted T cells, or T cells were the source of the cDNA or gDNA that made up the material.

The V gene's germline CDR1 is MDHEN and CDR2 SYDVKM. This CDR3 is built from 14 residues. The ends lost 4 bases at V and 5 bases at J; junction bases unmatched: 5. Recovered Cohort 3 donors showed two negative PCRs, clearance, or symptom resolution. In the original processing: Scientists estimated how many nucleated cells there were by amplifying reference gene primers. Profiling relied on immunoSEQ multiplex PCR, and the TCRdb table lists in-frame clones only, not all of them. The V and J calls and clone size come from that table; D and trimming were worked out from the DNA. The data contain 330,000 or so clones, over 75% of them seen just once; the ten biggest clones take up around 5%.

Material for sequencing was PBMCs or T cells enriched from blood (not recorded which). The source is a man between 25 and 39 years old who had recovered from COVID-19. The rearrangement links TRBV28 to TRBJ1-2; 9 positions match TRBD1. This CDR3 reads CASSWGTGLYGYTF. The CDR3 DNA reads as TGTGCCAGCAGTTGGGGGACAGGGTTGTATGGCTACACCTTC.